A single sample gave rise to the 10 T cell receptor beta chains below, sequenced in a study of graft-versus-host responses after intestinal transplantation. Sequencing was performed with immunoSEQ multiplex PCR; in TCRdb, only in-frame clones are kept and a portion is missing. Among 80,000 to 100,000 clones listed, 91% were seen once. Their target antigens are unknown. The sample in question was unstimulated CD4+ T cells sorted from spleen or lymph node cells, obtained before transplant. These receptors all stem from a human donor who was the organ donor for an intestinal transplant.

This chain links TRBV4-2 with TRBJ2-1; D not certain. Trimming took 4 bases from V and 6 from J, leaving 10 bases between them. This CDR3 is built from 13 residues. The germline CDR1 and CDR2 sequences are LGHNA and YNFKEQ. This CDR3 reads CASSPLVRNEQFF. For the CDR3, the DNA is TGTGCCAGCAGCCCCCTAGTGCGCAATGAGCAGTTCTTC.

The rearrangement uses TRBV5-1 and TRBJ1-2; 7 positions match TRBD1. CDR1 and CDR2 from the germline V gene are SGHRS and YFSETQ. The CDR3 is 17 residues long. V was clipped by 4 bases and J by 6 bases; unmatched bases: 18. CDR3 amino acids: CASSRGQNLPLMHGYTF. DNA of the CDR3: TGCGCCAGCAGCAGGGGACAGAACTTACCCCTTATGCATGGCTACACCTTC.

This chain joins TRBV4-3 and TRBJ2-1; 8 bases line up with TRBD2. Unmatched junction bases numbered 8, after V lost 3 bases and J lost 4 bases. Germline-derived CDR1 and CDR2 are LGHNA and YSLEER. This CDR3 region has 16 residues. The CDR3 reads CASSHEAGAGYNEQFF. In DNA, the CDR3 is TGCGCCAGCAGCCACGAAGCGGGGGCCGGGTACAATGAGCAGTTCTTC.

This chain links TRBV5-4 with TRBJ2-1; D may be TRBD2 (5 bases). CDR1 SGHNT and CDR2 YYREEE come from the germline V gene (reference sequence). V lost 0 bases and J lost 6, with 10 bases in between. CDR3 length: 14 residues. CDR3 nucleotides: TGTGCCAGCAGCTTGGGAGGACTTATCAATGAGCAGTTCTTC. It is translated as CASSLGGLINEQFF.

This rearrangement joins TRBV5-4 to TRBJ2-3, with D perhaps matching TRBD2 (7 bases). CDR1 is SGHNT and CDR2 is YYREEE in the germline V gene (reference sequence). The CDR3 loop spans 15 amino acids. Trimming stripped 0 bases from V and 5 bases from J, with 13 bases between. CDR3 sequence reads: CASSLAGGLQDTQYF. The CDR3 DNA sequence: TGTGCCAGCAGCTTGGCGGGGGGCCTTCAAGATACGCAGTATTTT.

The genes are TRBV7-3 and TRBJ2-5; weak D call: TRBD2 (5 bases). This CDR3 is 13 amino acids long. Trimming cost V 0 bases and J 4 bases, with 6 bases left between them. CDR1 SGHTA and CDR2 FQGTGA come from the germline V gene. The CDR3 DNA reads as TGTGCCAGCAGCTTAACTAGCGCAGAGACCCAGTACTTC. Translation gives CASSLTSAETQYF.

CDR3 loop: CASSQRLAATNEQFF. CDR3 sequence (DNA): TGCGCCAGCAGCCAGAGACTAGCGGCGACTAATGAGCAGTTCTTC. The chain couples TRBV4-1 to TRBJ2-1, with 9 bases that match TRBD2. The CDR3 covers 15 residues. Germline V gives CDR1 MGHRA, CDR2 YSYEKL. V was clipped by 3 bases and J by 7 bases; unmatched bases: 7.

This chain joins TRBV14 and TRBJ1-1; possible D gene TRBD1, 5 bases. The ends were cut back, 4 bases at V and 5 bases at J, with 23 bases in the middle. This CDR3 comprises 17 residues. CDR1 and CDR2 from the germline V gene are SGHDN and FVKESK. CDR3 sequence (DNA): TGTGCCAGCAGCCTAAACCCCAGGGAAGCGCCGAAAACTGAAGCTTTCTTT. Its protein product is CASSLNPREAPKTEAFF. Full variable domain (rest looked up from reference TRBV14 and TRBJ1-1): EAGVTQFPSHSVIEKGQTVTLRCDPISGHDNLYWYRRVMGKEIKFLLHFVKESKQDESGMPNNRFLAERTGGTYSTLKVQPAELEDSGVYFCASSLNPREAPKTEAFFGQGTRLTVV.

The chain carries TRBV19 and TRBJ1-4; 9 positions match TRBD1. The CDR3 is made up of 15 amino acids. V shed 6 bases, J shed 8 bases, and the junction held 10 bases outside the gene matches. Germline CDR1 and CDR2: LNHDA and SQIVND (reference sequence). In DNA form, the CDR3 reads TGTGCCAGTAGGGTGAACAGGGGGCTTGGGGAAAAACTGTTTTTT. Its protein product is CASRVNRGLGEKLFF.

This clone appeared a few times. This chain uses TRBV2 with TRBJ1-3; D may be TRBD1 (6 bases). Trimming removed 4 bases from V and 0 bases from J, with 10 bases in between. There are 15 residues in the CDR3. Germline V gene lookup returns CDR1 SNHLY and CDR2 FYNNEI. CDR3 bases: TGTGCCAGCAGTGCGGACAGACCCTCTGGAAACACCATATATTTT. Amino acids: CASSADRPSGNTIYF.